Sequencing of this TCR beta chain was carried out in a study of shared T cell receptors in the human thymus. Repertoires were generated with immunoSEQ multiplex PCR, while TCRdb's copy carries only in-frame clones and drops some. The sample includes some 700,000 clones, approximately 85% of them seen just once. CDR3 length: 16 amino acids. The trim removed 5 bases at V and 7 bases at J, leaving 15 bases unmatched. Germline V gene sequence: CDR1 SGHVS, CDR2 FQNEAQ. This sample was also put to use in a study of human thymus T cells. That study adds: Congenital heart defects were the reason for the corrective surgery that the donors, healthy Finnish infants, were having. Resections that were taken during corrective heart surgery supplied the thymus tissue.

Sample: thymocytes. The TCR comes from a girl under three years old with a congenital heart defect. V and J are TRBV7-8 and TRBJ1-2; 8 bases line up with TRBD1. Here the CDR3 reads CASSDKAGGQGGGYTF. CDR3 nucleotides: TGTGCCAGCAGCGATAAAGCGGGCGGACAGGGAGGTGGCTACACCTTC.